A selection of T cell receptor beta chains follows, all from one sample in a study of beta chain features in type 1 diabetes. Clones were read by immunoSEQ multiplex PCR, and TCRdb kept only the in-frame ones, dropping some. Of 250,000 to 300,000 clones in the sample, about 13% are singletons; the top ten hold roughly 0.018%. Material: naive CD4+ T cells from blood. The receptor set was obtained from a man between 25 and 39 years old with type 1 diabetes. Both conserved end residues are part of each CDR3. D genes are given only for firm matches. Clone size is given for some rows only: seen once, a few or many times, or a class if the clone is expanded.

CASSSKDRNTEAFF	TGTGCCAGCAGCTCCAAGGACAGGAACACTGAAGCTTTCTTT	NA	TRBV2	TRBJ1-1	few	14
CASSQGASGMGETQYF	TGCGCCAGCAGCCAAGGGGCTAGCGGGATGGGAGAGACCCAGTACTTC	TRBD2	TRBV4-3	TRBJ2-5	NA	16
CASSSGTGFSGANVLTF	TGCGCCAGCAGCTCTGGGACAGGGTTCTCTGGGGCCAACGTCCTGACTTTC	TRBD1	TRBV5-1	TRBJ2-6	NA	17
CASSSGLAAEQYF	TGTGCCAGCAGCTCCGGACTAGCGGCCGAGCAGTACTTC	TRBD2	TRBV11-2	TRBJ2-7	few	13
CASSTKRRGPPTQYF	TGTGCCAGCAGCACCAAAAGGCGGGGACCACCGACCCAGTACTTC	NA	TRBV21-1	TRBJ2-5	few	15
CASSLVGTDSYEQYF	TGTGCCAGCAGCTTGGTTGGGACAGACTCCTACGAGCAGTACTTC	TRBD1	TRBV5-6	TRBJ2-7	few	15
CASSLGRGSGNTIYF	TGTGCCAGCAGCTTAGGGAGGGGCTCTGGAAACACCATATATTTT	NA	TRBV7-9	TRBJ1-3	NA	15
CATSSGPREASYEQYF	TGTGCCACCAGCTCTGGGCCGCGGGAGGCCTCCTACGAGCAGTACTTC	TRBD2	TRBV15	TRBJ2-7	few	16
CASRTLIYEQYF	TGTGCCAGTCGGACACTCATCTACGAGCAGTACTTC	NA	TRBV2	TRBJ2-7	NA	12
CASSRDRGYEQYF	TGTGCCAGCAGCCGGGACAGGGGCTACGAGCAGTACTTC	TRBD1	TRBV6-4	TRBJ2-7	few	13
CASSDTVAKETQYF	TGCGCCAGCAGTGACACGGTAGCGAAAGAGACCCAGTACTTC	NA	TRBV23-1	TRBJ2-5	few	14
CASSAFRLSQRNTEAFF	TGTGCCAGCAGCGCCTTTAGATTGTCGCAACGGAACACTGAAGCTTTCTTT	NA	TRBV9	TRBJ1-1	few	17
CASSLRGPNEKLFF	TGTGCCAGCAGCTTGAGGGGCCCCAATGAAAAACTGTTTTTT	NA	TRBV5-6	TRBJ1-4	few	14
CASSSRLAGVFEQFF	TGTGCCAGCAGCTCCCGACTAGCGGGAGTGTTTGAGCAGTTCTTC	TRBD2	TRBV7-2	TRBJ2-1	few	15
CSVLQGANQPQHF	TGCAGCGTTCTACAGGGGGCGAATCAGCCCCAGCATTTT	TRBD1	TRBV29-1	TRBJ1-5	few	13
CATRAAGGRTGELFF	TGTGCCACCAGGGCCGCGGGAGGGAGGACCGGGGAGCTGTTTTTT	TRBD2	TRBV15	TRBJ2-2	NA	15
CASSRGGAGYGYTF	TGTGCCAGCAGCCGGGGGGGAGCTGGCTATGGCTACACCTTC	NA	TRBV28	TRBJ1-2	few	14
CASSLRVYGEQYF	TGTGCCAGCAGCCTCAGGGTTTATGGGGAGCAGTACTTC	NA	TRBV7-9	TRBJ2-7	NA	13
CASSDPALAGGLTIEQYF	TGTGCCAGCAGCGACCCGGCATTAGCGGGAGGGCTTACGATCGAGCAGTACTTC	TRBD2	TRBV5-4	TRBJ2-7	few	18
CASSSGQASGANVLTF	TGCGCCAGCAGCTCGGGACAGGCCTCTGGGGCCAACGTCCTGACTTTC	TRBD1	TRBV5-1	TRBJ2-6	few	16